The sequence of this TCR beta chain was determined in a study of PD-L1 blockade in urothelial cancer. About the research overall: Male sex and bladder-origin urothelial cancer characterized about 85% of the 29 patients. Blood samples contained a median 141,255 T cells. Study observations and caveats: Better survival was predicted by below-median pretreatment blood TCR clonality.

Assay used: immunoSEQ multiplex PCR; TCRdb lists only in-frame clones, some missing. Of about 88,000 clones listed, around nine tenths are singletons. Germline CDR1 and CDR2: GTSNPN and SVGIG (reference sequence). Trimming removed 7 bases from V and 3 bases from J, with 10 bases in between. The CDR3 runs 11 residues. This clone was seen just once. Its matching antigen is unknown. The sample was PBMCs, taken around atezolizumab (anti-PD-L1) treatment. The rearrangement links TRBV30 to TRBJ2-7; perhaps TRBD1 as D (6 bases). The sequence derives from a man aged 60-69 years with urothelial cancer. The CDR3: CAYRDNYEQYF. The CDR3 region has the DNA TGTGCCTACCGGGACAACTACGAGCAGTACTTC.